This T cell receptor beta chain emerged from a study of vaccination effects on CD4 cells after COVID-19. Study-wide context: Vaccination of participants consisted of two doses of either the BNT162b2 or mRNA-1273 vaccine. General study points: Both infection-induced and vaccine-induced clones contracted markedly at late post-vaccination timepoints.

The J segment lost 2 bases and the V segment lost 2 bases, leaving 3 bases of the junction unmatched. CDR3 length: 15 residues. CDR1 is MNHEY, CDR2 SVGAGI, per germline. CD4+ T cells specific for antigen were expanded with viral peptide pools by the ViraFEST assay before sequencing. Upon completion of around eleven days in culture, CD4+ T cells were isolated. Prior SARS-CoV-2 infection was absent in the vaccine recipients, as shown by negative nucleocapsid antibodies. Half-medium changes using IL-2 medium occurred on days 3 and 7. This clone was found once. Its antigen is not identified. The method was immunoSEQ multiplex PCR; TCRdb's version includes in-frame clones alone and lacks a portion of them. The table has 55,000 to 75,000 clones, approximately 79% seen once.

The rearrangement uses TRBV6-5 and TRBJ2-5; 9 positions match TRBD1. The sequence was collected from a human donor who received a COVID-19 vaccine. The sample was CD4+ T cells from PBMCs cultured with HCoV-OC43 spike peptides, taken before COVID-19 vaccination. Indicated subset: HCoV-OC43 spike overlapping peptide pool stimulation. The CDR3 region is CASSYGTGNQETQYF. In nucleotides, the CDR3 is TGTGCCAGCAGTTACGGGACAGGGAATCAAGAGACCCAGTACTTC.